These T cell receptor beta chains were read from a single sample in a study of CD8+ T cells in alopecia areata. Here immunoSEQ multiplex PCR was the method, and the copy in TCRdb shows in-frame clones only, minus some. Of 150,000 to 250,000 clones listed, around 56% are singletons. The sample consisted of CD4+ T cells sorted from blood, taken at week 4, from a patient treated with tofacitinib. These receptor sequences come from a human donor with alopecia areata. CDR3s include the opening cysteine and the closing phenylalanine or tryptophan. A D gene is named only where the DNA matches it firmly. Size tells how often a clone was seen (once, few, many) or the class of an expanded clone, and some rows leave it out.

DNA	CDR3	size	D	J	V
TGTGCCAGCAGCGTAGGTGGGGGCAGGACTGAAGCTTTCTTT	CASSVGGGRTEAFF	NA	NA	TRBJ1-1	TRBV9
TGTGCCTGGAGTAGGACTTCCCCTTACTTC	CAWSRTSPYF	few	NA	TRBJ2-5	TRBV30
TGCAGCGCCGAGGGGACTAGCGGGGACCAAGAGACCCAGTACTTC	CSAEGTSGDQETQYF	NA	TRBD2	TRBJ2-5	TRBV29-1
TGTGCCAGCAGTTATAGGGGGAATCAGCCCCAGCATTTT	CASSYRGNQPQHF	NA	NA	TRBJ1-5	TRBV6-6
TGTGCCAGCACCCCCGGGAGCACCGGGGAGCTGTTTTTT	CASTPGSTGELFF	NA	NA	TRBJ2-2	TRBV11-2
TGCAGCGTTCAATTTCAGGGACAGAGAAACACTGAAGCTTTCTTT	CSVQFQGQRNTEAFF	NA	TRBD1	TRBJ1-1	TRBV29-1
TGTGCCTGGAGTGTAACGCCAGGGGGGAACTATGGCTACACCTTC	CAWSVTPGGNYGYTF	NA	TRBD1	TRBJ1-2	TRBV30
TGTGCCAGCAGTTATCGGGGGCGGAACGGCTACACCTTC	CASSYRGRNGYTF	few	NA	TRBJ1-2	TRBV6-5
TGTGCCAGCAGCCTTAGGAGGGGGAGGTCTGAAGCTTTCTTT	CASSLRRGRSEAFF	NA	NA	TRBJ1-1	TRBV11-2
TGCGCCAGCAGCTTGCTACTAACCGGGACAGGGCGGGGAGAGACCCAGTACTTC	CASSLLLTGTGRGETQYF	NA	TRBD1	TRBJ2-5	TRBV5-1
TGTGCCAGCACCGTGGGGCCAGTGAAGAACACTGAAGCTTTCTTT	CASTVGPVKNTEAFF	few	NA	TRBJ1-1	TRBV28
TGTGCCTGGAAGGAGGGGGCCCATAGCAATCAGCCCCAGCATTTT	CAWKEGAHSNQPQHF	NA	TRBD1	TRBJ1-5	TRBV30
TGTGCCAGCAGTGCGGAAAACTATGGCTACACCTTC	CASSAENYGYTF	NA	NA	TRBJ1-2	TRBV2
TGTGCCAGCAGCTTGGCCGGGGGCAATGAGCAGTTCTTC	CASSLAGGNEQFF	once	NA	TRBJ2-1	TRBV5-4
TGTGCCAGCACCCGATTGGACGTAGCCAAAAACATTCAGTACTTC	CASTRLDVAKNIQYF	NA	NA	TRBJ2-4	TRBV7-9
TGCAGCGTTACCTCACTAGCGGGAACAGATACGCAGTATTTT	CSVTSLAGTDTQYF	few	TRBD2	TRBJ2-3	TRBV29-1
TGCAGCGTTGCGGGGCGTCTCCTCCAAGAGACCCAGTACTTC	CSVAGRLLQETQYF	few	NA	TRBJ2-5	TRBV29-1
TGCGCCAGCAGCTCGGGCAATACTAGGGTTTCTGTTAAAGGCTACACCTTC	CASSSGNTRVSVKGYTF	NA	NA	TRBJ1-2	TRBV5-1
TGTGCCAGCAGCACATATGGGGGGAGGGTAACCTACGAGCAGTACTTC	CASSTYGGRVTYEQYF	NA	TRBD2	TRBJ2-7	TRBV7-2
TGTGCCAGCAGCCCACACAGGGACGACGAGCAGTACTTC	CASSPHRDDEQYF	NA	NA	TRBJ2-7	TRBV7-6
TGTGCCAGCAGTGAATCTCTGGGGGAGCAATCACCCCTCCACTTT	CASSESLGEQSPLHF	NA	NA	TRBJ1-6	TRBV25-1
TGTGCCAGCAGCCCTTGGACGTCCACAGATACGCAGTATTTT	CASSPWTSTDTQYF	once	NA	TRBJ2-3	TRBV7-2
TGCAGCGTTGGGGGGCGAGTTGGAGGCACTGAAGCTTTCTTT	CSVGGRVGGTEAFF	once	NA	TRBJ1-1	TRBV29-1
TGTGCCGGGGGGAGAGTCCAAGAGACCCAGTACTTC	CAGGRVQETQYF	NA	NA	TRBJ2-5	TRBV2
TGCAGTGCTATCCTAGGGGAGACCCAGTACTTC	CSAILGETQYF	few	NA	TRBJ2-5	TRBV20-1
TGCGCCAGCAGCCTGGTCGGGCCCCCGGATTATGAGCAGTTCTTC	CASSLVGPPDYEQFF	few	NA	TRBJ2-1	TRBV5-1
TGTGCCAGCAGCCAGGACCGATATGTGAATTACGAGCAGTACTTC	CASSQDRYVNYEQYF	once	NA	TRBJ2-7	TRBV5-6
TGTGCCTGGAGTAATTTCTATGGCTACACCTTC	CAWSNFYGYTF	NA	NA	TRBJ1-2	TRBV30
TGTGCCAGCAGAGGAGGCAGGGGCTATGGCTACACCTTC	CASRGGRGYGYTF	NA	NA	TRBJ1-2	TRBV6-5
TGCAGCGTTGACCCGGGGGAAGAGACCCAGTACTTC	CSVDPGEETQYF	NA	NA	TRBJ2-5	TRBV29-1
TGTGCCAGCAGGGAGGACAGTTCCTCCTATGGCTACACCTTC	CASREDSSSYGYTF	few	NA	TRBJ1-2	TRBV6-1
TGCGCCAGCAGCTTGGGACAAGTCAACACTGAAGCTTTCTTT	CASSLGQVNTEAFF	NA	NA	TRBJ1-1	TRBV5-1
TGCGCCAGCAGTCAAGGGGGGGGACAAGGAAATTCACCCCTCCACTTT	CASSQGGGQGNSPLHF	NA	NA	TRBJ1-6	TRBV23-1
TGTGCCTGGAGTACCGGGGTTAGCACAGATACGCAGTATTTT	CAWSTGVSTDTQYF	NA	NA	TRBJ2-3	TRBV30
TGTGCCAGCAGTCGGACAGGGGCACCCTATGGCTACACCTTC	CASSRTGAPYGYTF	NA	TRBD1	TRBJ1-2	TRBV28
TGTGCCAGCAGCTTAGCGCGAGTAGCGGGGATGTTAGGAAACATTCAGTACTTC	CASSLARVAGMLGNIQYF	NA	TRBD2	TRBJ2-4	TRBV7-2
TGTGCCTGGAGCTCCAAGGGACAGCTGAATGAAAAACTGTTTTTT	CAWSSKGQLNEKLFF	NA	TRBD1	TRBJ1-4	TRBV30
TGCAGTGCGACCCGCGGTACAGGCCGGTTCTTC	CSATRGTGRFF	NA	NA	TRBJ2-1	TRBV20-1
TGTGCCAGCAGCTCCGATCTTTCACCCCTCCACTTT	CASSSDLSPLHF	NA	NA	TRBJ1-6	TRBV7-9
TGTGCCTGGAGTGTACGATCACCCCTCCACTTT	CAWSVRSPLHF	few	NA	TRBJ1-6	TRBV30
TGTGCCTGGAGTGGCTCTAGCACAGATACGCAGTATTTT	CAWSGSSTDTQYF	NA	NA	TRBJ2-3	TRBV30
TGTGCCAGCAGTGAAGGCGGCTCGACAGCAGATACGCAGTATTTT	CASSEGGSTADTQYF	few	NA	TRBJ2-3	TRBV6-1
TGTGCCAGCAGCCAAGACCACAGTAACTATGGCTACACCTTC	CASSQDHSNYGYTF	NA	NA	TRBJ1-2	TRBV4-2
TGTGCCAGCTCGCTAGACAGGGGAAGTACTAGCGGGCCGTCAGATACGCAGTATTTT	CASSLDRGSTSGPSDTQYF	NA	NA	TRBJ2-3	TRBV18
TGCAGCGTTTTATCCCCCGGACAGGGCAACTATGGCTACACCTTC	CSVLSPGQGNYGYTF	NA	TRBD1	TRBJ1-2	TRBV29-1
TGCAGCGTTGGATTGACACGGAGGACAGATACGCAGTATTTT	CSVGLTRRTDTQYF	NA	NA	TRBJ2-3	TRBV29-1
TGTGCCAGCAGCGTAGGGGAAGGGTATGGCGAGCAGTACTTC	CASSVGEGYGEQYF	NA	NA	TRBJ2-7	TRBV9
TGTGCCAGCAGTCCTCGACTGGCAAACACCGGGGAGCTGTTTTTT	CASSPRLANTGELFF	NA	NA	TRBJ2-2	TRBV28
TGTGCCAGCAGCACCCGGGACAGGGGTGAGTTGTGCCACGAGCAGTACTTC	CASSTRDRGELCHEQYF	few	NA	TRBJ2-7	TRBV21-1
TGCAGCGTTGAAGGTTCTAAGGTTGGGACTGAAGCTTTCTTT	CSVEGSKVGTEAFF	NA	NA	TRBJ1-1	TRBV29-1
TGTGCCAGCAGACGGGACCGGAACTATGGCTACACCTTC	CASRRDRNYGYTF	NA	NA	TRBJ1-2	TRBV7-9
TGTGCCAGCAGCTTAGCCCTGGGACAGGGTGGAGCTTTCTTT	CASSLALGQGGAFF	NA	TRBD1	TRBJ1-1	TRBV7-2
TGTGCCAGCACCTTACAGGGAGGGGATCAGCCCCAGCATTTT	CASTLQGGDQPQHF	NA	NA	TRBJ1-5	TRBV2
TGCGCCAGCAGCTCGGGCGGGACTTCTGGCTACACCTTC	CASSSGGTSGYTF	NA	NA	TRBJ1-2	TRBV5-1
TGTGCCAGCAGTGAAGACCGGGACAGGGCACGACCTGGTAGCAATCAGCCCCAGCATTTT	CASSEDRDRARPGSNQPQHF	NA	TRBD1	TRBJ1-5	TRBV6-1
TGCAGCGTGGACAGAGCAAAACTGTTTTTT	CSVDRAKLFF	NA	NA	TRBJ1-4	TRBV29-1
TGTGCCAGCAGCCAAGACCACCTGAGCAGGGGGCCATACGAGCAGTACTTC	CASSQDHLSRGPYEQYF	NA	TRBD1	TRBJ2-7	TRBV4-2
TGTGCCAGCAGCCTCCTCGGAGGGGGGGAGACCCAGTACTTC	CASSLLGGGETQYF	NA	NA	TRBJ2-5	TRBV7-3
TGTGCCACCAGCAGAGATCTTGTGGGAAGCGGCTACACCTTC	CATSRDLVGSGYTF	NA	NA	TRBJ1-2	TRBV15